The 27 T cell receptor beta chains below all came from one sample that was sequenced in a study of a mutant IDH1 vaccine in newly diagnosed glioma. Profiling relied on immunoSEQ multiplex PCR, and the TCRdb table lists in-frame clones only, not all of them. The table has under 65,000 clones, 70% to 80% seen once. The time point denotes: baseline, week 1 (first vaccination visit). The treatment here: pre-vaccination baseline after standard-of-care therapy. The sequences come from PBMCs, collected from a glioma patient treated with radiotherapy, temozolomide or both. Source of these receptors: a woman aged 35 to 49 with glioma.

The chain combines TRBV2 with TRBJ2-7, with D tentatively TRBD1 or TRBD2 (5 bases each). The CDR3 totals 15 residues. V lost 0 bases and J lost 0, with 9 bases in between. Germline V gives CDR1 SNHLY, CDR2 FYNNEI. The DNA for the CDR3 is TGTGCCAGCAGTGAAGCGCTTGGGACCTCCTACGAGCAGTACTTC. It translates to CASSEALGTSYEQYF.

In this sample, this clone turned up a few times. The chain carries TRBV4-3 and TRBJ2-3; D is tentatively TRBD1 or TRBD2 (5 bases each). V was trimmed by 1 base and J by 1 base, leaving 12 bases between them. The CDR3 has 16 amino acids. CDR1 is LGHNA, CDR2 YSLEER, per germline. Written as DNA, the CDR3 is TGCGCCAGCAGCCAAGCAGCCGGGGCCCGCACAGATACGCAGTATTTT. This codes for CASSQAAGARTDTQYF.

This clone was recorded only once. The chain uses TRBV6-5 and TRBJ2-3, with D maybe TRBD2 (5 bases). The CDR3 has 13 residues. Germline values: CDR1 MNHEY, CDR2 SVGAGI. DNA of the CDR3: TGTGCATGCGGGCTGCCTGGCACAGATACGCAGTATTTT. Its translation is CACGLPGTDTQYF.

The table lists this clone with a few counts. This chain joins TRBV4-1 and TRBJ1-5; D is uncertain. The germline CDR1 and CDR2 sequences are MGHRA and YSYEKL. The ends were cut back, 1 base at V and 1 base at J, with 8 bases in the middle. The CDR3 has 15 residues. CDR3 sequence: CASSQGGGSNQPQHF. The CDR3, as DNA: TGCGCCAGCAGCCAAGGAGGAGGAAGCAATCAGCCCCAGCATTTT.

This chain links TRBV5-4 with TRBJ1-5, with TRBD1 as a possible D gene (5 bases). CDR3 size: 15 residues. The germline CDR1 and CDR2 sequences are SGHNT and YYREEE (reference sequence). V lost 2 bases and J lost 4, with 13 bases in between. This chain's CDR3 is CASSFGGERNQPQHF. In nucleotides, the CDR3 is TGTGCCAGCAGCTTTGGGGGGGAGAGGAATCAGCCCCAGCATTTT.

The chain joins TRBV27 to TRBJ1-5, with D maybe TRBD1 (6 bases). The length of the CDR3 is 14 residues. CDR1 MNHEY and CDR2 SMNVEV come from the germline V gene (reference sequence). V was cut by 6 bases and J by 3 bases, with 12 bases left in between. The CDR3 coding sequence is TGTGCCAGCAGGATACAGGGTTCCAATCAGCCCCAGCATTTT. Amino acid sequence: CASRIQGSNQPQHF.

This clone is categorized as medium-sized. This chain joins TRBV27 and TRBJ2-7; D ambiguous. Trimming took 1 base from V and 7 from J, leaving 11 bases between them. The CDR3 is 13 amino acids. Per germline, CDR1 MNHEY and CDR2 SMNVEV (reference sequence). CDR3 sequence (DNA): TGTGCCAGCAGTTTATGGCGGACCCGGGAGCAGTACTTC. Encoded protein: CASSLWRTREQYF.

V gene TRBV7-8 combines with J gene TRBJ1-5; D gene ambiguous. From germline, CDR1 is SGHVS and CDR2 FQNEAQ. Trimming removed 1 base at V and 8 bases at J, with 15 bases between. This CDR3 is built from 15 residues. CDR3 residues: CASSLEVSGREPQHF. CDR3 bases: TGTGCCAGCAGCTTAGAAGTTTCGGGAAGGGAGCCCCAGCATTTT.

This clone appeared a single time. This chain links TRBV7-3 with TRBJ1-2, with D uncertain. This CDR3 is built from 13 residues. Per the germline V gene, CDR1 is SGHTA and CDR2 is FQGTGA. Trimming removed 0 bases at V and 6 bases at J, with 8 bases between. The CDR3 region is CASSLTPSNGYTF. The CDR3 region has the DNA TGTGCCAGCAGCTTAACCCCAAGTAATGGCTACACCTTC.

The CDR3 region has the DNA TGTGCCAGCAGCTTGGAGATGGGGCGGACTAATGAAAAACTGTTTTTT. This codes for CASSLEMGRTNEKLFF. The V gene is TRBV5-6, the J gene TRBJ1-4; maybe TRBD1 (5 bases). The CDR3 loop spans 16 amino acids. Trimming cost V 0 bases and J 2 bases, with 11 bases left between them. From germline, CDR1 is SGHDT and CDR2 YYEEEE.

The chain is built from TRBV6-5 and TRBJ2-7; possibly TRBD1 for D (6 bases). Germline CDR1 and CDR2: MNHEY and SVGAGI. The CDR3 contains 14 residues. Trimming took 4 bases from V and 2 from J, leaving 12 bases between them. The CDR3 loop reads CASSLGRQAYEQYF. The CDR3 DNA follows: TGTGCCAGCAGTTTAGGTCGACAGGCCTACGAGCAGTACTTC.

The chain links TRBV7-2 to TRBJ1-1; D is unclear. The CDR3 has 14 amino acids. V was shortened by 3 bases and J by 4 bases, with 12 bases between the two germline ends. The V gene's germline CDR1 is SGHTA and CDR2 FQGNSA. The CDR3 is CASSFQGYATEAFF. The CDR3 nucleotides read TGTGCCAGCAGCTTTCAAGGGTACGCCACTGAAGCTTTCTTT. The full variable domain, in which reference TRBV7-2 and TRBJ1-1 provide the parts outside the CDR3, is GAGVSQSPSNKVTEKGKDVELRCDPISGHTALYWYRQSLGQGLEFLIYFQGNSAPDKSGLPSDRFSAERTGGSVSTLTIQRTQQEDSAVYLCASSFQGYATEAFFGQGTRLTVV.

This clone has a handful of counts. The V call is TRBV2, the J call TRBJ2-7, with 7 bases lining up with TRBD1. J gave up 4 bases and V 6 bases, and 9 bases lay outside the gene matches. In germline, CDR1 is SNHLY, CDR2 FYNNEI. The CDR3 contains 14 residues. The CDR3 DNA reads as TGTGCCAGCAGAACTCCGGGACAGCCTTACGAGCAGTACTTC. It specifies CASRTPGQPYEQYF.

The V gene is TRBV9, the J gene TRBJ1-1, with 7 bases fitting TRBD1. V shed 0 bases, J shed 0 bases, and the junction held 2 bases outside the gene matches. This CDR3 has 15 residues. Germline V CDR1 and CDR2: SGDLS, YYNGEE. CDR3 protein: CASSVGQGMNTEAFF. The CDR3 DNA reads as TGTGCCAGCAGCGTAGGACAGGGCATGAACACTGAAGCTTTCTTT. Combining the CDR3 with reference TRBV9 and TRBJ1-1 gives the whole variable domain DSGVTQTPKHLITATGQRVTLRCSPRSGDLSVYWYQQSLDQGLQFLIQYYNGEERAKGNILERFSAQQFPDLHSELNLSSLELGDSALYFCASSVGQGMNTEAFFGQGTRLTVV.

The genes are TRBV5-4 and TRBJ1-2; D may be TRBD1 (6 bases). The V end lost 4 bases, the J end lost 9 bases, and 13 bases lay between the germline ends. This CDR3 spans 12 amino acids. CDR1 is SGHNT and CDR2 is YYREEE in the germline V gene (reference sequence). The CDR3 nucleotides are TGTGCCAGCAGCAGGGGGACATCCAGCTACACCTTC. This encodes CASSRGTSSYTF.

The J gene is TRBJ1-2, the V gene TRBV23-1; a weak D match, TRBD1 (5 bases). TRBV23-1 is reported as an ORF; its role is uncertain. V shed 4 bases and J shed 4 bases, with 28 bases lying between them. The CDR3 length is 19 residues. CDR3 sequence (DNA): TGCGCCAGCAGTCGGGACCAGTTTGGCGGATTCAATTTCTGCTATGGCTACACCTTC. This translates into CASSRDQFGGFNFCYGYTF.

This rearrangement joins TRBV20-1 to TRBJ1-1, with D uncertain. The CDR3 length is 10 residues. Germline V gene lookup returns CDR1 DFQATT and CDR2 SNEGSKA (reference sequence). Trimming shortened V by 7 bases and J by 6 bases, and 9 bases separated the two germline ends. CDR3 protein: CSVFGAEAFF. CDR3 nucleotide sequence: TGCAGTGTGTTCGGCGCTGAAGCTTTCTTT.

The rearrangement links TRBV15 to TRBJ1-2, with 9 bases fitting TRBD1. This CDR3 contains 14 residues. CDR1 and CDR2 (germline): LNHNV, YYDKDF (reference sequence). J gave up 5 bases and V 1 base, and 2 bases lay outside the gene matches. The CDR3 reads CATSRGDREYGYTF. The CDR3 DNA follows: TGTGCCACCAGCAGAGGGGACAGGGAGTATGGCTACACCTTC.

The chain recombines TRBV30 with TRBJ1-2; 7 bases line up with TRBD1. The CDR3 loop spans 15 amino acids. CDR1 is GTSNPN, CDR2 SVGIG, per germline (reference sequence). J was trimmed by 6 bases and V by 2 bases; bases with no gene match: 12. CDR3 amino acids: CAWSTDREDEDGYTF. The DNA for the CDR3 is TGTGCCTGGAGTACCGACAGGGAGGATGAGGATGGCTACACCTTC.

The rearrangement links TRBV1 to TRBJ2-7; no DNA check was done on the table's D call, TRBD2. TRBV1 is noted as a pseudogene. The CDR3 is 16 amino acids. The CDR3 coding sequence is TGCACCAGCAGCTGGACTAGCGGGGGGGACACCTACGAGCAGTACTTC. Its protein is CTSSWTSGGDTYEQYF.

The J gene is TRBJ2-3, the V gene TRBV4-3; 8 bases are a match to TRBD1. The junction had 8 bases not matched to a gene; V was cut back by 0 bases and J by 0 bases. CDR3 size: 18 residues. CDR1 and CDR2 (germline): LGHNA, YSLEER. The CDR3 loop is CASSQDPPRTGSTDTQYF. As DNA, the CDR3 is TGCGCCAGCAGCCAAGACCCCCCCCGGACAGGGAGCACAGATACGCAGTATTTT.

The chain combines TRBV15 with TRBJ2-7, with TRBD1 identical over 7 bases. This CDR3 is built from 16 residues. The V segment lost 0 bases and the J segment 2 bases; nucleotides outside the gene matches: 7. CDR1 LNHNV and CDR2 YYDKDF come from the germline V gene (reference sequence). The CDR3 coding sequence is TGTGCCACCAGCAGAGATGAGGGGGCAGGGGCCTACGAGCAGTACTTC. Translation: CATSRDEGAGAYEQYF.

This rearrangement joins TRBV10-3 to TRBJ1-2; maybe TRBD1 (6 bases). There are 15 residues in the CDR3. Germline V lookup: CDR1 ENHRY, CDR2 SYGVKD. Trimming cost V 0 bases and J 4 bases, with 12 bases left between them. Here the CDR3 reads CAISESSGGGYGYTF. Written as DNA, the CDR3 is TGTGCCATCAGTGAGTCGAGCGGAGGGGGCTATGGCTACACCTTC.

This clone was found a few times. The CDR3 region is CASSLGPFGGYTF. In DNA, the CDR3 is TGTGCCAGCAGCCTGGGACCGTTCGGGGGCTACACCTTC. The V and J genes are TRBV13 and TRBJ1-2; a weak D match, TRBD1 (5 bases). The CDR3 sequence is 13 residues long. CDR1 and CDR2 (germline): PRHDT, FYEKMQ (reference sequence). The V end lost 5 bases, the J end lost 8 bases, and 15 bases lay between the germline ends.

The gene calls are TRBV6-1 and TRBJ2-4, with 8 nucleotides matching TRBD1. This CDR3 spans 15 amino acids. In germline, CDR1 is MNHNS, CDR2 SASEGT. V was clipped by 7 bases and J by 0 bases; unmatched bases: 5. In DNA, the CDR3 is TGTGCCAGCATAAGGACAGGGCTAGCCAAAAACATTCAGTACTTC. This codes for CASIRTGLAKNIQYF.

The rearrangement joins TRBV29-1 to TRBJ1-2; D is unclear. Trimming removed 1 base at V and 7 bases at J, with 10 bases between. CDR1 is SQVTM and CDR2 is ANQGSEA in the germline V gene. The CDR3 sequence is 12 residues long. CDR3 in amino acids: CSVEAGSGGYTF. CDR3 DNA sequence: TGCAGCGTTGAAGCGGGGTCAGGTGGCTACACCTTC.

This chain uses TRBV9 with TRBJ1-1; 9 nucleotides line up with TRBD1. J gave up 1 base and V 4 bases, and 14 bases lay outside the gene matches. CDR3 size: 18 residues. Per germline, CDR1 SGDLS and CDR2 YYNGEE. The CDR3 DNA is TGTGCCAGCAGCCCAGACCCGGGACAGGGCGCAACGAACACTGAAGCTTTCTTT. This sequence encodes CASSPDPGQGATNTEAFF. The variable domain in full, completed from reference TRBV9 and TRBJ1-1, reads DSGVTQTPKHLITATGQRVTLRCSPRSGDLSVYWYQQSLDQGLQFLIQYYNGEERAKGNILERFSAQQFPDLHSELNLSSLELGDSALYFCASSPDPGQGATNTEAFFGQGTRLTVV.